These T cell receptor beta chains were read from a single sample in a study of OX40 agonist ivuxolimab in advanced cancers. Clones were sequenced by immunoSEQ multiplex PCR, and TCRdb holds only the in-frame ones, with some missing. The sample includes 45,000 to 65,000 clones, roughly 86% of them seen just once. This material consisted of CD4+ or CD8+ T cells sorted from blood, taken in a trial of the OX40 agonist ivuxolimab. The receptor source for this set is an adult with an advanced solid tumor such as melanoma, head and neck, liver or kidney cancer. Both conserved end residues are part of each CDR3. A D gene is named only where the DNA matches it firmly. Where a row states a size, it is once, few, many or the class of an expanded clone; other rows omit it.

j_call | d_call | clone_size | v_call | cdr3_aa | cdr3_nt
TRBJ1-5 | - | - | TRBV19 | CASSTRRDKALNQPQHF | TGTGCCAGTAGTACCCGACGGGACAAGGCGCTCAATCAGCCCCAGCATTTT
TRBJ1-2 | - | - | TRBV4-1 | CASSPREVGYGYTF | TGCGCCAGCAGCCCAAGGGAGGTTGGCTATGGCTACACCTTC
TRBJ2-5 | - | - | TRBV7-8 | CASSLAVGSPQETQYF | TGTGCCAGCAGCTTAGCGGTGGGAAGTCCGCAAGAGACCCAGTACTTC
TRBJ2-1 | TRBD2 | - | TRBV5-4 | CASRGAGLAGFNEQFF | TGTGCCAGCAGGGGTGCAGGACTAGCGGGATTCAATGAGCAGTTCTTC
TRBJ2-7 | TRBD2 | - | TRBV7-2 | CASSQEVAGGSSYEQYF | TGTGCCAGCAGCCAAGAGGTAGCGGGGGGGAGCTCCTACGAGCAGTACTTC
TRBJ2-7 | - | - | TRBV7-9 | CASSPRNREYEQYF | TGTGCCAGCAGCCCGCGAAACAGGGAATACGAGCAGTACTTC
TRBJ1-1 | - | - | TRBV10-3 | CAISELSGITEAFF | TGTGCCATCAGTGAGCTGAGTGGGATCACTGAAGCTTTCTTT
TRBJ2-3 | TRBD2 | - | TRBV5-4 | CASSPRRVAGADTQYF | TGTGCCAGCAGCCCGCGGCGAGTAGCGGGAGCGGATACGCAGTATTTT
TRBJ2-7 | - | - | TRBV4-2 | CASSRGLDRSYEQYF | TGTGCCAGCAGCCGCGGATTGGACAGAAGCTACGAGCAGTACTTC
TRBJ2-3 | - | - | TRBV5-1 | CASSLNGGSDTQYF | TGCGCCAGCAGCTTGAACGGGGGCTCAGATACGCAGTATTTT
TRBJ2-7 | - | - | TRBV28 | CASKSRNYEQYF | TGTGCCAGCAAGTCCCGGAACTACGAGCAGTACTTC
TRBJ2-7 | TRBD1 | - | TRBV18 | CASSRTGDHEQYF | TGTGCCAGCTCGAGGACAGGGGATCACGAGCAGTACTTC
TRBJ2-1 | - | - | TRBV7-7 | CASSAVELSEQFF | TGTGCTAGCTCAGCAGTGGAGTTGTCTGAGCAGTTCTTC
TRBJ2-1 | - | - | TRBV28 | CASSQPLVSEQFF | TGTGCCAGCAGTCAACCACTAGTCAGTGAGCAGTTCTTC
TRBJ2-1 | TRBD1 | - | TRBV2 | CASSQGQGANNEQFF | TGTGCCAGCAGCCAGGGACAGGGCGCCAACAATGAGCAGTTCTTC
TRBJ2-3 | TRBD1 | - | TRBV11-2 | CASSPRDRLSTDTQYF | TGTGCCAGCAGCCCCAGGGACAGGCTAAGCACAGATACGCAGTATTTT
TRBJ1-1 | - | - | TRBV30 | CAWSTRANTEAFF | TGTGCCTGGAGTACCAGGGCCAACACTGAAGCTTTCTTT
TRBJ1-2 | - | - | TRBV30 | CAWRLSGRGLGGYTF | TGTGCCTGGAGGCTCTCCGGACGGGGGCTGGGTGGCTACACCTTC
TRBJ1-2 | - | - | TRBV9 | CASSVVGDGYTF | TGTGCCAGCAGCGTAGTAGGGGATGGCTACACCTTC
TRBJ2-5 | TRBD2 | - | TRBV11-2 | CASSLKGDSGRFETQYF | TGTGCCAGCAGCTTAAAAGGGGATAGCGGGAGATTTGAGACCCAGTACTTC
TRBJ2-7 | TRBD1 | - | TRBV10-2 | CASSESRTGVMNEQYF | TGCGCCAGCAGTGAGTCGCGGACAGGGGTAATGAACGAGCAGTACTTC
TRBJ1-4 | - | few | TRBV10-1 | CASLRQSTNEKLFF | TGCGCCAGCTTAAGACAGTCAACTAATGAAAAACTGTTTTTT
TRBJ2-1 | TRBD2 | - | TRBV5-6 | CASSLAAGGVSPQFF | TGTGCCAGCAGCTTGGCAGCGGGAGGCGTCTCCCCCCAGTTCTTC
TRBJ1-1 | TRBD1 | - | TRBV10-3 | CAISEDRGHSDTEAFF | TGTGCCATCAGTGAGGACAGGGGCCATTCGGACACTGAAGCTTTCTTT
TRBJ1-5 | TRBD1 | once | TRBV4-1 | CASSQDGTGDQPQHF | TGCGCCAGCAGCCAAGATGGGACAGGGGATCAGCCCCAGCATTTT
TRBJ2-7 | TRBD2 | - | TRBV7-6 | CASSLASSGSSYEQYF | TGTGCCAGCAGCCTAGCCTCTAGCGGGTCGTCCTACGAGCAGTACTTC
TRBJ2-3 | TRBD1 | - | TRBV5-8 | CASSSPGQTVTDTQYF | TGTGCCAGCAGCTCCCCGGGACAGACTGTCACAGATACGCAGTATTTT
TRBJ1-6 | TRBD1 | once | TRBV9 | CASSLGQGNSPLHF | TGTGCCAGCAGCCTGGGACAGGGCAATTCACCCCTCCACTTT
TRBJ2-2 | - | - | TRBV27 | CASRTGTAVELFF | TGTGCCAGCAGGACGGGGACCGCGGTGGAGCTGTTTTTT
TRBJ2-2 | TRBD2 | - | TRBV28 | CASSFGGGNTGELFF | TGTGCCAGCAGTTTTGGCGGGGGGAACACCGGGGAGCTGTTTTTT
TRBJ2-1 | - | - | TRBV5-4 | CASSPMAEGEQFF | TGTGCCAGCAGCCCCATGGCGGAGGGAGAGCAGTTCTTC
TRBJ1-1 | - | - | TRBV9 | CASTPGGRNTEAFF | TGTGCCAGCACCCCGGGGGGGAGGAACACTGAAGCTTTCTTT
TRBJ1-1 | TRBD1 | - | TRBV7-3 | CASSLLGVTGVGTMNTEAFF | TGTGCCAGCAGCCTACTTGGGGTCACAGGGGTAGGCACTATGAACACTGAAGCTTTCTTT
TRBJ2-1 | TRBD1 | - | TRBV6-1 | CASSHRGQDEQFF | TGTGCCAGCAGCCACAGGGGGCAGGATGAGCAGTTCTTC
TRBJ1-4 | - | - | TRBV11-2 | CASSPRMRGEKLFF | TGTGCCAGCAGCCCCCGGATGAGAGGGGAAAAACTGTTTTTT
TRBJ1-2 | - | - | TRBV28 | CASSLSDRTLANYGYTF | TGTGCCAGCAGTTTATCCGACAGGACCCTCGCTAACTATGGCTACACCTTC
TRBJ2-7 | - | - | TRBV5-6 | CASSLGPEQYF | TGTGCCAGCAGCTTGGGCCCCGAGCAGTACTTC
TRBJ2-2 | - | - | TRBV14 | CASSPDGRELFF | TGTGCCAGCAGCCCCGACGGGAGGGAGCTGTTTTTT
TRBJ2-6 | - | once | TRBV19 | CARKSSSKLDSGANVLTF | TGTGCCAGGAAAAGTTCGTCAAAGCTCGACTCTGGGGCCAACGTCCTGACTTTC
TRBJ2-7 | - | - | TRBV27 | CASSLSMGDLREQYF | TGTGCCAGCAGTTTATCGATGGGGGATTTACGCGAGCAGTACTTC
TRBJ2-7 | TRBD1 | once | TRBV2 | CASSEDRSYEQYF | TGTGCCAGCAGTGAGGACAGGAGCTACGAGCAGTACTTC
TRBJ2-1 | - | - | TRBV9 | CASSVASSGEQFF | TGTGCCAGCAGCGTAGCTTCGTCAGGTGAGCAGTTCTTC
TRBJ2-1 | - | - | TRBV2 | CASSESGDHEQFF | TGTGCCAGCAGTGAATCAGGGGACCATGAGCAGTTCTTC
TRBJ2-2 | - | - | TRBV27 | CASSAGGNTGELFF | TGTGCCAGCAGTGCCGGAGGGAACACCGGGGAGCTGTTTTTT
TRBJ2-7 | TRBD1 | - | TRBV7-2 | CASSLNRGREQYF | TGTGCCAGCAGCTTAAACAGGGGGCGCGAGCAGTACTTC
TRBJ2-3 | - | once | TRBV4-2 | CASSQVASTDTQYF | TGTGCCAGCAGCCAAGTAGCTAGCACAGATACGCAGTATTTT
TRBJ2-1 | TRBD1 | few | TRBV6-1 | CASSQKGALEQFF | TGTGCCAGCAGTCAAAAGGGGGCACTTGAGCAGTTCTTC
TRBJ2-3 | - | few | TRBV6-1 | CASSFPDTQYF | TGTGCCAGCAGTTTCCCAGATACGCAGTATTTT
TRBJ1-2 | - | - | TRBV7-9 | CASSFDYGYTF | TGTGCCAGCAGCTTCGACTATGGCTACACCTTC
TRBJ1-6 | - | - | TRBV5-1 | CASRRYDQPRSPLHF | TGCGCCAGCAGAAGATATGATCAACCCCGTTCACCCCTCCACTTT
TRBJ1-3 | - | - | TRBV2 | CASSEVGISGNTIYF | TGTGCCAGCAGTGAAGTAGGAATCTCTGGAAACACCATATATTTT
TRBJ2-5 | TRBD2 | - | TRBV19 | CASSLGGRETQYF | TGTGCCAGTAGTCTCGGGGGGAGAGAGACCCAGTACTTC
TRBJ2-5 | - | - | TRBV10-3 | CAIRGRDRQETQYF | TGTGCCATCAGAGGGAGAGACAGACAAGAGACCCAGTACTTC
TRBJ2-3 | - | - | TRBV9 | CASSVGGGGLDTQYF | TGTGCCAGCAGCGTAGGGGGTGGGGGCCTAGATACGCAGTATTTT
TRBJ1-2 | - | - | TRBV5-5 | CASSWGRNYGYTF | TGTGCCAGCAGCTGGGGCAGAAACTATGGCTACACCTTC
TRBJ1-4 | - | - | TRBV5-4 | CASSLSGVNEKLFF | TGTGCCAGCAGCCTCTCGGGGGTGAATGAAAAACTGTTTTTT
TRBJ2-7 | TRBD2 | - | TRBV28 | CASSLGGGLFSYEQYF | TGTGCCAGCAGTTTAGGCGGGGGGCTCTTCTCCTACGAGCAGTACTTC
TRBJ2-3 | TRBD1 | - | TRBV5-1 | CASSLEGAPDTQYF | TGCGCCAGCAGCTTGGAGGGGGCCCCAGATACGCAGTATTTT
TRBJ2-2 | - | once | TRBV5-5 | CASSLEDIYTGELFF | TGTGCCAGCAGCTTGGAGGACATCTACACCGGGGAGCTGTTTTTT
TRBJ1-1 | - | - | TRBV5-6 | CASSLRAGSEAFF | TGTGCCAGCAGCTTGCGGGCCGGAAGTGAAGCTTTCTTT